Shown below are 26 T cell receptor beta chains from a single sample sequenced in a study of shared clonotypes between healthy human individuals. In the naive CD8 group, cells lacked CD45RO and were positively selected for CCR7, so terminally differentiated effector memory CD45RA+ cells were left out. The repertoire was sequenced with immunoSEQ multiplex PCR; TCRdb's copy has only in-frame clones and lacks some. The sample holds 560,000 or so clones, about 96% seen once. The sequencing sample was made of naive CD8+ T cells sorted from blood. These receptor sequences come from a woman aged 25 to 39 in good health.

The V call is TRBV6-5, the J call TRBJ2-1; D not resolved. The ends were cut back, 4 bases at V and 12 bases at J, with 13 bases in the middle. CDR3 length: 12 residues. The germline V gene has CDR1 MNHEY and CDR2 SVGAGI. Here the CDR3 DNA reads TGTGCCAGCAGTTTCTTTTCAGGCGTGCAGTTCTTC. It encodes CASSFFSGVQFF.

The rearrangement uses TRBV19 and TRBJ2-6; a weak D match, TRBD2 (6 bases). The CDR3 totals 19 residues. Germline V gene sequence: CDR1 LNHDA, CDR2 SQIVND (reference sequence). V shed 2 bases and J shed 1 base, with 18 bases lying between them. DNA for the CDR3: TGTGCCAGTAGTATATTTTTGGGACTTTACCTTTCTGGGGCCAACGTCCTGACTTTC. Translation: CASSIFLGLYLSGANVLTF.

Details on this clone: The same CDR3 can be traced to other DNA sequences in this sample. The J gene is TRBJ2-7, the V gene TRBV18, with D perhaps TRBD1 (5 bases). V was shortened by 0 bases and J by 0 bases, with 6 bases between the two germline ends. This CDR3 contains 14 residues. Per germline, CDR1 KGHSH and CDR2 LQKENI. CDR3 nucleotides: TGTGCCAGCTCACCACCGACAGACTCCTACGAGCAGTACTTC. It yields the protein CASSPPTDSYEQYF.

The chain uses TRBV2 and TRBJ2-2; possibly TRBD2 for D (5 bases). This CDR3 region has 18 residues. Germline V lookup: CDR1 SNHLY, CDR2 FYNNEI. V was cut by 2 bases and J by 6 bases, with 22 bases left in between. CDR3 in DNA: TGTGCCAGCAGTGAACACTGGACTTTCTTAAACTTAGCCGGGGAGCTGTTTTTT. Encoded protein: CASSEHWTFLNLAGELFF.

This clone occurred once. The V gene is TRBV5-1, the J gene TRBJ2-3; D remains unclear. The CDR3 covers 14 residues. V gave up 4 bases and J gave up 1 base, with 10 bases separating them. Germline CDR1 and CDR2: SGHRS and YFSETQ. The CDR3 loop reads CASSPSIGTDTQYF. CDR3 coding DNA: TGCGCCAGCAGCCCCTCGATAGGCACAGATACGCAGTATTTT.

This clone came up once. V usage is TRBV19 and J usage is TRBJ2-7; D might be TRBD1 (6 bases). Germline CDR1 LNHDA, CDR2 SQIVND (reference sequence). With 3 bases removed from V and 1 base from J, the gap between germline ends came to 13 bases. The CDR3 covers 15 residues. CDR3 amino acids: CASSIGQGLSYEQYF. The CDR3 DNA reads as TGTGCCAGTAGTATCGGTCAGGGGCTTTCCTACGAGCAGTACTTC. Combining the CDR3 with reference TRBV19 and TRBJ2-7 gives the whole variable domain DGGITQSPKYLFRKEGQNVTLSCEQNLNHDAMYWYRQDPGQGLRLIYYSQIVNDFQKGDIAEGYSVSREKKESFPLTVTSAQKNPTAFYLCASSIGQGLSYEQYFGPGTRLTVT.

CDR3 coding DNA: TGTGCCAGCAGCTTAGAACTTGGCAGGGGGCATCAGCCCCAGCATTTT. Its protein product is CASSLELGRGHQPQHF. This chain joins TRBV7-2 and TRBJ1-5; 8 bases are a match to TRBD1. Per the germline V gene, CDR1 is SGHTA and CDR2 is FQGNSA. Trimming cost V 1 base and J 5 bases; bases outside gene matches: 7. The CDR3 is 16 amino acids.

V is TRBV9 and J is TRBJ1-2, with D unresolved. The V end was cut by 3 bases, the J end by 4 bases, with 16 bases between. The germline V gene encodes CDR1 SGDLS and CDR2 YYNGEE. The CDR3 covers 15 residues. For the CDR3, the DNA is TGTGCCAGCAGCGGATGGGAGGCGCGCTCCTATGGCTACACCTTC. Its protein is CASSGWEARSYGYTF.

The chain joins TRBV2 to TRBJ2-2; D is uncertain. This CDR3 is built from 12 residues. Germline V gene sequence: CDR1 SNHLY, CDR2 FYNNEI. V was clipped by 4 bases and J by 1 base, with 1 base between them. The CDR3 sequence is CASSVNTGELFF. The DNA for the CDR3 is TGTGCCAGCAGTGTGAACACCGGGGAGCTGTTTTTT.

The chain recombines TRBV28 with TRBJ2-3, with TRBD2 identical over 7 bases. This CDR3 is 16 amino acids long. V lost 10 bases to trimming and J lost 1 base; unmatched junction nucleotides: 14. Germline lookup yields CDR1 MDHEN and CDR2 SYDVKM. CDR3 coding DNA: TGTGCCACAGTAAGCCCAGCAGCGGGACGCACAGATACGCAGTATTTT. As protein: CATVSPAAGRTDTQYF.

The J gene is TRBJ2-1, the V gene TRBV9; 7 nucleotides line up with TRBD1. Trimming cost V 3 bases and J 4 bases; bases outside gene matches: 10. The CDR3 length is 16 residues. Germline V gene data show CDR1 as SGDLS and CDR2 as YYNGEE. The CDR3 is CASSGQGDIGYNEQFF. The CDR3 DNA reads TGTGCCAGCAGCGGACAGGGTGATATAGGTTACAATGAGCAGTTCTTC.

There are a few counts of this clone. The chain has TRBV27 and TRBJ2-7, with D possibly TRBD1 on 6 matching bases. Trimming took 6 bases from V and 2 from J, leaving 20 bases between them. The CDR3 is 16 residues long. Germline V gives CDR1 MNHEY, CDR2 SMNVEV (reference sequence). The CDR3: CASSTAGPRGPYEQYF. DNA for the CDR3: TGTGCCAGCAGCACAGCCGGGCCCAGGGGCCCCTACGAGCAGTACTTC.

This clone was seen a single time. This rearrangement joins TRBV19 to TRBJ2-3; tentatively, D is TRBD1 or TRBD2 (5 bases each). Trimming cost V 0 bases and J 6 bases, with 13 bases left between them. The CDR3 sequence is 15 residues long. The V gene's germline CDR1 is LNHDA and CDR2 SQIVND (reference sequence). The DNA for the CDR3 is TGTGCCAGTAGTATAGATAGAGAAGGGGAGGATACGCAGTATTTT. Its protein is CASSIDREGEDTQYF.

The chain recombines TRBV13 with TRBJ2-3; unclear D gene. This CDR3 is 12 amino acids long. Trimming shortened V by 5 bases and J by 4 bases, and 7 bases separated the two germline ends. Germline CDR1 PRHDT, CDR2 FYEKMQ (reference sequence). Written as DNA, the CDR3 is TGTGCCAGCAGCCCGTGGGCAGATACGCAGTATTTT. Its protein product is CASSPWADTQYF.

The chain couples TRBV10-3 to TRBJ2-2, with D unresolved. The V end was cut by 2 bases, the J end by 5 bases, with 12 bases between. Germline values: CDR1 ENHRY, CDR2 SYGVKD. This CDR3 spans 15 amino acids. This chain's CDR3 is CAISEPTLGTGELFF. Written as DNA, the CDR3 is TGTGCCATCAGTGAGCCAACACTTGGGACCGGGGAGCTGTTTTTT.

V usage is TRBV10-1 and J usage is TRBJ1-5; no clear D. Trimming took off 0 bases at V and 7 bases at J, with 7 bases between the two ends. This CDR3 comprises 13 residues. Germline CDR1 reads WNHNN; CDR2 reads SYGVQD (reference sequence). This chain's CDR3 is CASSESSEQPQHF. The CDR3 DNA is TGCGCCAGCAGTGAGTCTAGTGAGCAGCCCCAGCATTTT.

The chain is built from TRBV4-1 and TRBJ1-5; 8 bases line up with TRBD1. In germline, CDR1 is MGHRA, CDR2 YSYEKL. The CDR3 consists of 16 residues. The V segment lost 0 bases and the J segment 4 bases; nucleotides outside the gene matches: 5. Written as DNA, the CDR3 is TGCGCCAGCAGCCAAGATCAGGGGGCGATAAATCAGCCCCAGCATTTT. It translates to CASSQDQGAINQPQHF.

The J gene is TRBJ1-1, the V gene TRBV7-8; D not certain. The ends were cut back, 2 bases at V and 5 bases at J, with 15 bases in the middle. CDR1 and CDR2 from the germline V gene are SGHVS and FQNEAQ. The CDR3 has 15 amino acids. The CDR3 DNA sequence: TGTGCCAGCAGCTTACCCCACTACGGAGGGACTGAAGCTTTCTTT. Encoded protein: CASSLPHYGGTEAFF.

The chain carries TRBV27 and TRBJ2-1; no clear D. CDR1 and CDR2 from the germline V gene are MNHEY and SMNVEV (reference sequence). This CDR3 contains 15 residues. Trimming took off 6 bases at V and 1 base at J, with 13 bases between the two ends. The CDR3 DNA is TGTGCCAGCAGCAACATAGGGCCGTCCTACAATGAGCAGTTCTTC. It is translated as CASSNIGPSYNEQFF.

The chain combines TRBV27 with TRBJ1-1, with D perhaps TRBD1 (5 bases). Germline CDR1 MNHEY, CDR2 SMNVEV (reference sequence). V was shortened by 4 bases and J by 1 base, with 16 bases between the two germline ends. This CDR3 is 16 amino acids long. In DNA, the CDR3 is TGTGCCAGCAGTTCCCGCCGTTTGGGGCGGAACACTGAAGCTTTCTTT. Protein: CASSSRRLGRNTEAFF.

This chain uses TRBV5-6 with TRBJ1-1; 7 bases agree with TRBD1. Trimming cost V 2 bases and J 4 bases; bases outside gene matches: 11. Germline V gene lookup returns CDR1 SGHDT and CDR2 YYEEEE. The CDR3 runs to 16 residues. In DNA form, the CDR3 reads TGTGCCAGCAGCTTTTTGCGACAGGGTTATATCACTGAAGCTTTCTTT. It codes for CASSFLRQGYITEAFF.

The chain uses TRBV19 and TRBJ2-5; TRBD1 might be the D (5 bases). Between the trimmed V and J ends, which lost 5 bases and 0 bases, there was a span of 13 bases. This CDR3 region has 15 residues. CDR1 and CDR2 (germline): LNHDA, SQIVND (reference sequence). This CDR3 reads CASSSLQGNQETQYF. CDR3 DNA: TGTGCCAGTAGTTCGTTGCAGGGCAACCAAGAGACCCAGTACTTC.

V gene TRBV4-2 combines with J gene TRBJ1-1, with D tentatively TRBD1 (6 bases). This CDR3 is built from 16 residues. Germline CDR1 LGHNA, CDR2 YNFKEQ. Between the trimmed V and J ends, which lost 3 bases and 2 bases, there was a span of 16 bases. CDR3 sequence (DNA): TGTGCCAGCAGCCAGTGGGAGGGGGGGACTAACACTGAAGCTTTCTTT. Translation gives CASSQWEGGTNTEAFF.

In DNA form, the CDR3 reads TGTGCCAGCAGTTTATATGTAACGGGAGCATACGAGCAGTACTTC. Translation: CASSLYVTGAYEQYF. J is TRBJ2-7 and V is TRBV27; D perhaps matches TRBD2 (6 bases). The V end was cut by 1 base, the J end by 4 bases, with 14 bases between. The CDR3 covers 15 residues. Looked up from germline, CDR1 is MNHEY and CDR2 is SMNVEV (reference sequence).

J is TRBJ2-3 and V is TRBV9; D is unclear. V lost 3 bases, J lost 4 bases, and 12 bases lay in between. This CDR3 has 14 residues. CDR1 and CDR2 (germline): SGDLS, YYNGEE. CDR3 in DNA: TGTGCCAGCAGCGCGGGCCACGGGCCAGATACGCAGTATTTT. Its protein product is CASSAGHGPDTQYF.

The chain uses TRBV5-6 and TRBJ2-1; no reliable D call. Trimming took 6 bases from V and 8 from J, leaving 12 bases between them. Germline-derived CDR1 and CDR2 are SGHDT and YYEEEE. The CDR3 runs 12 residues. CDR3: CASKTVPHEQFF. The CDR3 nucleotides read TGTGCCAGCAAGACGGTGCCCCATGAGCAGTTCTTC.